A selection of T cell receptor beta chains follows, all from one sample in a study of cytomegalovirus exposure and HLA in healthy donors. Libraries were prepared by immunoSEQ multiplex PCR; TCRdb keeps only in-frame clonotypes and omits some of them. Found here are around 200,000 clones, about three quarters of them singletons; the top ten hold roughly 1.9%. The specimen sequenced was PBMCs. The receptors shown here come from a young man in good health and CMV-seronegative. CDR3s include the opening cysteine and the closing phenylalanine or tryptophan.

TRBV9	TRBJ2-3	CASSPRAGADTDTQYF
TRBV7-2	TRBJ2-7	CASSLVGGTSGRSGEQYF
TRBV5-8	TRBJ1-1	CASSRGNTEAFF
TRBV6-6	TRBJ2-7	CASRLTTSYEQYF
TRBV4-1	TRBJ2-1	CASRGGSGNHNEQFF
TRBV6-5	TRBJ1-5	CASSSGVGISNQPQHF
TRBV6-5	TRBJ2-5	CASSYHGRNGETQYF
TRBV27	TRBJ2-1	CASSLSPGRDRYNEQFF
TRBV7-9	TRBJ2-7	CSSSRIDPLTSGLYEQYF
TRBV2	TRBJ2-5	CASSRTGGSETQYF
TRBV2	TRBJ2-2	CASGGLAGSGELFF
TRBV27	TRBJ2-1	CASSQREYAEQFF
TRBV5-4	TRBJ2-7	CASRVSASDSSYEQYF
TRBV7-2	TRBJ2-7	CASSLGQGYYEQYF
TRBV29-1	TRBJ2-3	CSVDQGSTDTQYF
TRBV2	TRBJ1-4	CASSAVGGEKLFF
TRBV14	TRBJ2-1	CASSQASYNEQFF
TRBV27	TRBJ2-1	CASSPRLAGANEQFF
TRBV18	TRBJ1-5	CASSPPNPQGIQPQHF
TRBV7-2	TRBJ1-2	CASSPTGNDYGYTF
TRBV6-1	TRBJ2-2	CASSELQSRGELFF
TRBV5-8	TRBJ1-5	CASSPTRGGEQPQHF
TRBV5-5	TRBJ2-5	CASSLPGGETQYF
TRBV19	TRBJ1-1	CASRATGTANTEAFF
TRBV7-3	TRBJ2-2	CASSLWAGGPGELFF
TRBV14	TRBJ2-7	CASSRPWGQGPWEQYF